These 26 T cell receptor beta chains were all obtained from the same sample, sequenced in a study of blood T cells in healthy people across ages. Next came a second PCR, run for about 7 to 12 cycles, which used a sample-barcoded 5' primer along with a J-beta primer mix. One entry per CDR3 protein results from TCRdb running MiXCR on the 5' RACE reads. The sample carries 550,000 to 600,000 distinct CDR3 sequences, 27% recorded once. The sample taken for sequencing was blood. The source of these receptors is a woman in her 70s in good health.

This clonotype was recorded a few times. This rearrangement joins TRBV9 to TRBJ2-3, with D maybe TRBD2 (6 bases). Trimming took off 0 bases at V and 8 bases at J, with 13 bases between the two ends. There are 14 residues in the CDR3. The germline V gene encodes CDR1 SGDLS and CDR2 YYNGEE. CDR3 sequence: CASSVEAAGGTQYF. CDR3 DNA: TGTGCCAGCAGCGTAGAAGCCGCCGGGGGTACGCAGTATTTT.

The table lists this clonotype with a few counts. V and J are TRBV9 and TRBJ1-4; D might be TRBD1 (6 bases). The CDR3 extends over 13 amino acids. Trimming left V 0 bases short and J 8 bases short, with 8 bases between. Germline V gives CDR1 SGDLS, CDR2 YYNGEE. DNA for the CDR3: TGTGCCAGCAGCGTAGTACAGGGAGAAAAACTGTTTTTT. It encodes CASSVVQGEKLFF. The full variable domain, completed using reference TRBV9 and TRBJ1-4, is DSGVTQTPKHLITATGQRVTLRCSPRSGDLSVYWYQQSLDQGLQFLIQYYNGEERAKGNILERFSAQQFPDLHSELNLSSLELGDSALYFCASSVVQGEKLFFGSGTQLSVL.

V and J are TRBV7-2 and TRBJ1-3; TRBD1 matches 7 bases. Looked up from germline, CDR1 is SGHTA and CDR2 is FQGNSA. The CDR3 runs to 14 residues. V was pared by 6 bases and J by 6 bases, with 8 bases of the junction left unmatched. The CDR3 is CASSSRQGPNTIYF. The CDR3 DNA reads TGTGCCAGCAGTTCGAGACAGGGCCCAAACACCATATATTTT.

This clonotype came up a few times. This sequence joins TRBV5-1 and TRBJ2-5, with 9 bases lining up with TRBD2. CDR1 and CDR2 from the germline V gene are SGHRS and YFSETQ. This CDR3 region has 15 residues. Trimming took 2 bases from V and 5 from J; bases not matched to a gene: 7. CDR3 DNA sequence: TGCGCCAGCAGCTTAGGCGGGGGGGCTGCGGAGACCCAGTACTTC. Amino acids: CASSLGGGAAETQYF.

The chain recombines TRBV5-1 with TRBJ2-3; weak D call: TRBD2 (6 bases). Germline V gene data show CDR1 as SGHRS and CDR2 as YFSETQ. CDR3 size: 13 residues. The V end was cut by 3 bases, the J end by 2 bases, with 7 bases between. The DNA of the CDR3 is TGCGCCAGCAGCTGGGACTCCACAGATACGCAGTATTTT. Translation gives CASSWDSTDTQYF.

The chain couples TRBV20-1 to TRBJ2-3; D possibly matches TRBD1 or TRBD2 (7 bases each). The CDR3 is made up of 17 amino acids. With 0 bases removed from V and 3 bases from J, the gap between germline ends came to 19 bases. Germline V gene lookup returns CDR1 DFQATT and CDR2 SNEGSKA (reference sequence). CDR3 in amino acids: CSARDPLGRGRTDTQYF. The CDR3 coding sequence is TGCAGTGCTAGAGACCCTCTGGGGAGGGGGCGGACAGATACGCAGTATTTT.

The chain carries TRBV13 and TRBJ1-2; no clear D gene. The CDR3 extends over 15 amino acids. Trimming pared 3 bases from V and 6 bases from J, leaving 17 bases between. In germline, CDR1 is PRHDT, CDR2 FYEKMQ (reference sequence). CDR3 amino acids: CASSFRVGLLDGYTF. The CDR3 region has the DNA TGTGCCAGCAGCTTCCGAGTCGGGCTCTTGGATGGCTACACCTTC.

This clonotype has only a few counts. The chain joins TRBV5-1 to TRBJ2-1, with D tentatively TRBD2 (6 bases). This CDR3 comprises 15 residues. Trimming removed 7 bases from V and 5 bases from J, with 19 bases in between. Per germline, CDR1 SGHRS and CDR2 YFSETQ. CDR3 loop: CASAGSPHGDNEQFF. Written as DNA, the CDR3 is TGCGCCAGCGCGGGATCCCCACATGGGGACAATGAGCAGTTCTTC.

J is TRBJ1-2 and V is TRBV7-9, with D maybe TRBD1 (5 bases). Deletions cut 1 base from V and 8 bases from J, with 17 bases between. Looked up from germline, CDR1 is SEHNR and CDR2 is FQNEAQ (reference sequence). The CDR3 has 15 amino acids. In DNA form, the CDR3 reads TGTGCCAGCAGCTTAGGAGGCTGGCAGGGTGGCGGCTACACCTTC. Its translation is CASSLGGWQGGGYTF.

The chain employs TRBV6-5 and TRBJ1-1; 8 positions match TRBD1. CDR3 size: 13 residues. Germline V gives CDR1 MNHEY, CDR2 SVGAGI. The V segment lost 6 bases and the J segment 8 bases; nucleotides outside the gene matches: 8. This CDR3 is CASSHTGGREAFF. The CDR3, as DNA: TGTGCCAGCAGCCACACAGGGGGGAGAGAAGCTTTCTTT.

The chain joins TRBV20-1 to TRBJ1-3; no clear D gene. The CDR3 consists of 12 residues. V shed 8 bases and J shed 0 bases, with 8 bases lying between them. Germline values: CDR1 DFQATT, CDR2 SNEGSKA (reference sequence). The CDR3 nucleotides are TGCAGTACGCTTGACTCTGGAAACACCATATATTTT. The encoded protein is CSTLDSGNTIYF.

Notes on this clonotype: The junction departs from the called germline gene at one end, perhaps through a read error. The gene calls are TRBV20-1 and TRBJ2-7; TRBD1 agrees at 8 bases. Germline assignment: CDR1 DFQATT and CDR2 SNEGSKA (reference sequence). The CDR3 runs 13 residues. The CDR3 is CSAPGQADYGQYF. DNA for the CDR3: TGCAGTGCTCCGGGACAGGCAGACTACGGGCAGTACTTC.

The chain employs TRBV7-2 and TRBJ2-2, with 9 bases that match TRBD2. There are 16 residues in the CDR3. The V gene end was trimmed by 5 bases and the J gene end by 4 bases; junction bases not matched to a gene: 8. From germline, CDR1 is SGHTA and CDR2 FQGNSA. CDR3 protein: CASSVRGGAGTGELFF. CDR3 DNA: TGTGCCAGCAGCGTACGCGGGGGGGCAGGCACCGGGGAGCTGTTTTTT. Full variable domain (rest looked up from reference TRBV7-2 and TRBJ2-2): GAGVSQSPSNKVTEKGKDVELRCDPISGHTALYWYRQSLGQGLEFLIYFQGNSAPDKSGLPSDRFSAERTGGSVSTLTIQRTQQEDSAVYLCASSVRGGAGTGELFFGEGSRLTVL.

The CDR3 DNA follows: TGCAGTGCTAGAGTGAGGGAGAAGGTTGGCTACACCTTC. Protein sequence: CSARVREKVGYTF. This chain joins TRBV20-1 and TRBJ1-2, with D unclear. V was clipped by 1 base and J by 7 bases, with 13 bases between them. Per the germline V gene, CDR1 is DFQATT and CDR2 is SNEGSKA (reference sequence). This CDR3 is built from 13 residues.

This clonotype occurred a few times. The V gene is TRBV6-2 or TRBV6-3, the J gene TRBJ1-2, with D unclear. CDR3 length equals 14 residues. Germline V gene data show CDR1 as MNHEY and CDR2 as SVGEGT. V lost 6 bases and J lost 6, with 17 bases in between. CDR3 in amino acids: CASSPGPGSDGYTF. CDR3 sequence (DNA): TGTGCCAGCAGCCCCGGGCCAGGAAGCGATGGCTACACCTTC.

The rearrangement links TRBV14 to TRBJ2-6, with D unresolved. CDR3 size: 15 residues. Per the germline V gene, CDR1 is SGHDN and CDR2 is FVKESK. V lost 4 bases, J lost 0 bases, and 7 bases lay in between. The CDR3 DNA is TGTGCCAGCAGCCCTTATTTCTCTGGGGCCAACGTCCTGACTTTC. Its translation is CASSPYFSGANVLTF.

This clonotype was seen a few times. This chain uses TRBV4-2 with TRBJ1-4, with D hard to call. The V end lost 3 bases, the J end lost 3 bases, and 8 bases lay between the germline ends. Per the germline V gene, CDR1 is LGHNA and CDR2 is YNFKEQ. The length of the CDR3 is 14 residues. The DNA for the CDR3 is TGTGCCAGCAGCCAGGACCGTCCTAATGAAAAACTGTTTTTT. Its protein is CASSQDRPNEKLFF.

The gene calls are TRBV18 and TRBJ2-5; D might be TRBD1 (6 bases). The J call is in doubt because the DNA end fits TRBJ2-1 better. The CDR3 length is 13 residues. Germline lookup yields CDR1 KGHSH and CDR2 LQKENI. CDR3 DNA sequence: TGTGCCAGCTCGCCCGGACAGCACAATGAGCAGTTCTTC. Translation: CASSPGQHNEQFF.

The V and J genes are TRBV20-1 and TRBJ2-5; TRBD1 agrees at 8 bases. Judging by the DNA end, TRBJ2-7 fits better; the J call may be wrong. Germline V gives CDR1 DFQATT, CDR2 SNEGSKA (reference sequence). The CDR3 is 14 residues long. The CDR3 DNA reads TGCAGTGCTAGCGTCGGGACAGGTTCCTACGAGCAGTACTTC. Protein: CSASVGTGSYEQYF.

The chain employs TRBV4-2 and TRBJ1-2; possible D gene TRBD1, 6 bases. The V gene lost 3 bases and the J gene lost 8 bases, with 25 bases spanning the gap. The CDR3 length is 17 residues. Germline lookup yields CDR1 LGHNA and CDR2 YNFKEQ. The CDR3 loop reads CASSQPSSAQGVQGYTF. The CDR3 DNA follows: TGTGCCAGCAGCCAGCCGAGTTCCGCACAGGGAGTGCAGGGCTACACCTTC.

This clonotype was observed a handful of times. V gene TRBV7-6 combines with J gene TRBJ2-5; D is unresolved. The length of the CDR3 is 13 residues. Germline V gene data show CDR1 as SGHVS and CDR2 as FNYEAQ. V lost 5 bases to trimming and J lost 5 bases, with 12 bases between them. CDR3 region: CASSPLRTETQYF. The CDR3 DNA is TGTGCCAGCAGCCCCCTTAGAACCGAGACCCAGTACTTC.

V gene TRBV7-2 combines with J gene TRBJ2-1; the match to TRBD1 covers 9 bases. The CDR3 loop spans 15 amino acids. The trim removed 3 bases at V and 4 bases at J, leaving 4 bases unmatched. Germline assignment: CDR1 SGHTA and CDR2 FQGNSA. The CDR3 nucleotides are TGTGCCAGCAGCTTTCGGGACAGGGAATACAATGAGCAGTTCTTC. This encodes CASSFRDREYNEQFF.

CDR3 sequence: CASRAGTGGVNPKLFF. In DNA form, the CDR3 reads TGTGCCAGTAGGGCCGGGACAGGGGGCGTCAATCCAAAACTGTTTTTT. This chain uses TRBV19 with TRBJ1-4; 12 nucleotides align to TRBD1. J lost 10 bases, V lost 6 bases, and 12 bases had no gene match. The CDR3 is made up of 16 amino acids. Germline CDR1 LNHDA, CDR2 SQIVND (reference sequence).

This clonotype was counted a few times. The chain is built from TRBV3-1 and TRBJ2-3; tentatively, D is TRBD2 (5 bases). Trimming shortened V by 4 bases and J by 4 bases, and 12 bases separated the two germline ends. There are 14 residues in the CDR3. The germline gives CDR1 LGHDT, CDR2 YNNKEL (reference sequence). The CDR3 reads CASSRHGEPDTQYF. In DNA form, the CDR3 reads TGTGCCAGCAGCCGCCACGGGGAGCCAGATACGCAGTATTTT.

At least ten counts were recorded for this clonotype. The chain employs TRBV20-1 and TRBJ1-1; D is unclear. Trimming removed 6 bases from V and 13 bases from J, with 18 bases in between. The CDR3 loop spans 11 amino acids. Germline values: CDR1 DFQATT, CDR2 SNEGSKA (reference sequence). For the CDR3, the DNA is TGCAGTGCCAAATGGTTGGGAATTTATTTCTTT. Translating gives CSAKWLGIYFF.

J is TRBJ2-5 and V is TRBV7-2; the D gene is possibly TRBD2 (5 bases). Germline V gene sequence: CDR1 SGHTA, CDR2 FQGNSA. This CDR3 has 15 amino acids. The germline V and J ends were trimmed by 5 bases and 1 base, with 14 bases remaining between them. The CDR3 protein is CASSPRTRGQETQYF. The CDR3 DNA sequence: TGTGCCAGCAGCCCCCGAACTAGAGGCCAAGAGACCCAGTACTTC.